Listed here are 32 T cell receptor beta chains from one sample, sequenced in a study of CD8+ T cells in alopecia areata. Described treatment: oral pan-JAK inhibitor, 5-10 mg twice daily. Sequencing used cDNA as its template, made by extracting RNA and reverse transcribing it. TCRdb's table, derived via immunoSEQ multiplex PCR, lists solely in-frame clones and lacks some. The sample has 79,000 or so clones; approximately 66% are singletons. Here the sequenced sample was CD8+ T cells sorted from blood, taken at week 24, from a patient treated with tofacitinib. The receptor set was obtained from a human donor with alopecia areata.

The V and J genes are TRBV2 and TRBJ2-5, with TRBD2 identical over 8 bases. Germline V gene sequence: CDR1 SNHLY, CDR2 FYNNEI. V lost 7 bases to trimming and J lost 4 bases; unmatched junction nucleotides: 11. The CDR3 is 15 residues long. CDR3 bases: TGTGCCAGCATTCGTCCCCCAGCGGGAGTAGAGACCCAGTACTTC. Translated: CASIRPPAGVETQYF.

In this sample, this clone turned up a few times. The CDR3 nucleotides are TGTGCCAGTCGACCCCCGGGTGAAAAACTGTTTTTT. Protein: CASRPPGEKLFF. This rearrangement joins TRBV19 to TRBJ1-4; D ambiguous. Trimming took 8 bases from V and 7 from J, leaving 11 bases between them. The germline gives CDR1 LNHDA, CDR2 SQIVND (reference sequence). The CDR3 has 12 amino acids.

The chain links TRBV5-1 to TRBJ1-5; D ambiguous. Germline V gene sequence: CDR1 SGHRS, CDR2 YFSETQ. CDR3 length: 16 amino acids. V was pared by 3 bases and J by 0 bases, with 13 bases between. The CDR3 here is CASSSSGSYSNQPQHF. The CDR3 DNA sequence: TGCGCCAGCAGCTCCAGTGGGTCCTATAGCAATCAGCCCCAGCATTTT. Complete variable domain (other parts from reference TRBV5-1 and TRBJ1-5): KAGVTQTPRYLIKTRGQQVTLSCSPISGHRSVSWYQQTPGQGLQFLFEYFSETQRNKGNFPGRFSGRQFSNSRSEMNVSTLELGDSALYLCASSSSGSYSNQPQHFGDGTRLSIL.

The CDR3: CSVDGGSYGYTF. DNA for the CDR3: TGCAGCGTTGACGGGGGTAGCTATGGCTACACCTTC. The chain carries TRBV29-1 and TRBJ1-2; TRBD1 is a possible D gene (5 bases). The CDR3 runs 12 residues. Looked up from germline, CDR1 is SQVTM and CDR2 is ANQGSEA. Trimming removed 3 bases from V and 4 bases from J, with 9 bases in between.

The chain combines TRBV4-1 with TRBJ2-7; 7 bases map to TRBD2. Per germline, CDR1 MGHRA and CDR2 YSYEKL. CDR3 size: 16 residues. Trimming removed 0 bases from V and 3 bases from J; junction bases left unmatched: 8. The CDR3 nucleotides are TGCGCCAGCAGCCAAGAAGGTGTGGGACTACTCTACGAGCAGTACTTC. Amino acid sequence: CASSQEGVGLLYEQYF.

The V gene is TRBV4-3, the J gene TRBJ2-7; D may correspond to TRBD1 or TRBD2 (5 bases each). Germline loops: CDR1 LGHNA, CDR2 YSLEER. The V end lost 0 bases, the J end lost 3 bases, and 21 bases lay between the germline ends. This CDR3 spans 18 amino acids. In DNA form, the CDR3 reads TGCGCCAGCAGCCAAGATGAGGGGTCTACCCTCACTCGCTACGAGCAGTACTTC. Translating it yields CASSQDEGSTLTRYEQYF.

The V and J genes are TRBV7-9 and TRBJ2-7; 11 bases fit TRBD2. The CDR3 sequence is 18 residues long. V trimming: 5 bases; J trimming: 6 bases; junction bases outside the gene matches: 18. Germline V gene sequence: CDR1 SEHNR, CDR2 FQNEAQ (reference sequence). The CDR3 sequence is CASSPGVAGGPLDLEQYF. The CDR3 region has the DNA TGTGCCAGCAGCCCAGGGGTAGCGGGGGGGCCTTTAGACCTCGAGCAGTACTTC. Looking up the rest from reference TRBV7-9 and TRBJ2-7 gives the full variable domain: DTGVSQNPRHKITKRGQNVTFRCDPISEHNRLYWYRQTLGQGPEFLTYFQNEAQLEKSRLLSDRFSAERPKGSFSTLEIQRTEQGDSAMYLCASSPGVAGGPLDLEQYFGPGTRLTVT.

The chain joins TRBV5-4 to TRBJ1-2, with D hard to call. Deletions cut 0 bases from V and 4 bases from J, with 7 bases between. This CDR3 has 13 residues. Looked up from germline, CDR1 is SGHNT and CDR2 is YYREEE (reference sequence). The CDR3 spells CASSLVDLYGYTF. The CDR3 DNA follows: TGTGCCAGCAGCTTGGTCGATCTCTATGGCTACACCTTC.

V gene TRBV7-9 combines with J gene TRBJ2-1; D gene uncertain. The germline V gene encodes CDR1 SEHNR and CDR2 FQNEAQ (reference sequence). The V gene lost 5 bases and the J gene lost 7 bases, with 18 bases spanning the gap. The CDR3 loop spans 15 amino acids. The CDR3 here is CASSTPREGRNEQFF. In DNA form, the CDR3 reads TGTGCCAGCAGCACCCCAAGGGAAGGGCGTAATGAGCAGTTCTTC.

V is TRBV9 and J is TRBJ2-1, with 7 bases lining up with TRBD2. CDR1 is SGDLS, CDR2 YYNGEE, per germline. J gave up 3 bases and V 0 bases, and 3 bases lay outside the gene matches. CDR3 length equals 15 residues. The CDR3 here is CASSVEASGYNEQFF. The DNA of the CDR3 is TGTGCCAGCAGCGTAGAGGCTAGCGGCTACAATGAGCAGTTCTTC.

The V gene is TRBV25-1, the J gene TRBJ1-2, with 11 positions matching TRBD1. The trim removed 4 bases at V and 4 bases at J, leaving 5 bases unmatched. In germline, CDR1 is MGHDK, CDR2 SYGVNS. The CDR3 runs to 15 residues. The CDR3 DNA is TGTGCCAGCAGTGCCGGACAGGGGGCTCTCTATGGCTACACCTTC. This sequence encodes CASSAGQGALYGYTF.

The rearrangement joins TRBV28 to TRBJ2-5, with D unresolved. Trimming took 3 bases from V and 5 from J, leaving 10 bases between them. CDR1 is MDHEN, CDR2 SYDVKM, per germline. The CDR3 extends over 13 amino acids. The CDR3 DNA reads TGTGCCAGCAGTTTGGTAAGGCAGGAGACCCAGTACTTC. It yields the protein CASSLVRQETQYF. The full variable domain, rest sourced from reference TRBV28 and TRBJ2-5, is DVKVTQSSRYLVKRTGEKVFLECVQDMDHENMFWYRQDPGLGLRLIYFSYDVKMKEKGDIPEGYSVSREKKERFSLILESASTNQTSMYLCASSLVRQETQYFGPGTRLLVL.

The chain joins TRBV4-1 to TRBJ1-2, with no clear D. Deletions cut 3 bases from V and 2 bases from J, with 13 bases between. Looked up from germline, CDR1 is MGHRA and CDR2 is YSYEKL. There are 15 residues in the CDR3. The CDR3 nucleotides are TGCGCCAGCAGCCAGTACACGAGTCCAAACTATGGCTACACCTTC. This gives the protein CASSQYTSPNYGYTF.

The V call is TRBV7-8, the J call TRBJ2-5; 7 nucleotides line up with TRBD1. The DNA end is more similar to TRBJ2-7, so the J call may be wrong. CDR3 length: 16 residues. Germline V gives CDR1 SGHVS, CDR2 FQNEAQ. CDR3 coding DNA: TGTGCCAGCAGCCTATCCAGGACAGGCAGCTTCTACGAGCAGTACTTC. Protein: CASSLSRTGSFYEQYF.

The chain joins TRBV27 to TRBJ1-5; 10 bases are shared with TRBD1. The CDR3 length is 15 residues. Germline V gene sequence: CDR1 MNHEY, CDR2 SMNVEV (reference sequence). The ends lost 6 bases at V and 2 bases at J; junction bases unmatched: 4. CDR3 amino acids: CASSSGTGGNQPQHF. Written as DNA, the CDR3 is TGTGCCAGCAGCTCCGGGACAGGGGGCAATCAGCCCCAGCATTTT.

This clone was seen at least ten times. This chain joins TRBV28 and TRBJ2-5, with D unresolved. The V gene lost 5 bases and the J gene lost 3 bases, with 10 bases spanning the gap. Germline lookup yields CDR1 MDHEN and CDR2 SYDVKM. The CDR3 has 13 amino acids. CDR3 region: CASSTETKETQYF. The CDR3 DNA is TGTGCCAGCAGTACTGAGACAAAAGAGACCCAGTACTTC.

This rearrangement joins TRBV4-3 to TRBJ2-7; D is unresolved. The CDR3 consists of 14 residues. CDR1 and CDR2 from the germline V gene are LGHNA and YSLEER. Trimming cost V 0 bases and J 2 bases, with 8 bases left between them. The CDR3 spells CASSQDPAAYEQYF. DNA of the CDR3: TGCGCCAGCAGCCAAGACCCCGCGGCCTACGAGCAGTACTTC.

The chain employs TRBV7-9 and TRBJ1-5; 11 bases agree with TRBD1. The CDR3 runs to 16 residues. CDR1 is SEHNR and CDR2 is FQNEAQ in the germline V gene (reference sequence). The V and J ends lost 1 base and 8 bases, in that order; junction bases with no gene match: 7. The CDR3 is CASSLVGQGADKPQHF. Written as DNA, the CDR3 is TGTGCCAGCAGCTTAGTCGGACAGGGGGCAGATAAGCCCCAGCATTTT.

This chain connects TRBV4-1 to TRBJ2-5, with D possibly matching TRBD2 (5 bases). The CDR3 has 16 amino acids. The V gene's germline CDR1 is MGHRA and CDR2 YSYEKL. Trimming removed 0 bases from V and 2 bases from J, with 13 bases in between. CDR3 region: CASSQDPGFGQETQYF. CDR3 coding DNA: TGCGCCAGCAGCCAAGATCCGGGATTTGGGCAAGAGACCCAGTACTTC.

V and J are TRBV13 and TRBJ1-5; D possibly corresponds to TRBD1 (6 bases). The germline CDR1 and CDR2 sequences are PRHDT and FYEKMQ (reference sequence). V was trimmed by 0 bases and J by 5 bases, leaving 8 bases between them. The CDR3 has 14 residues. The CDR3 sequence is CASSLGGGHQPQHF. CDR3 bases: TGTGCCAGCAGCTTAGGTGGGGGGCATCAGCCCCAGCATTTT.

This CDR3 reads CASSLMGSTDTQYF. The CDR3 DNA follows: TGTGCCAGCAGCTTAATGGGGTCCACAGATACGCAGTATTTT. This chain links TRBV13 with TRBJ2-3; D call uncertain. The germline V gene encodes CDR1 PRHDT and CDR2 FYEKMQ (reference sequence). V was clipped by 2 bases and J by 2 bases, with 8 bases between them. The CDR3 runs 14 residues.

This chain links TRBV7-9 with TRBJ2-1, with 7 positions matching TRBD1. The CDR3 sequence is 16 residues long. Germline CDR1 reads SEHNR; CDR2 reads FQNEAQ (reference sequence). V was clipped by 2 bases and J by 4 bases; unmatched bases: 8. The CDR3 reads CASSLRDSPPYNEQFF. CDR3 bases: TGTGCCAGCAGCTTACGGGACAGTCCCCCTTACAATGAGCAGTTCTTC.

In nucleotides, the CDR3 is TGCGCCAGCAGCCCAGGGGAAAGGAGCAATCAGCCCCAGCATTTT. It translates to CASSPGERSNQPQHF. The chain carries TRBV4-1 and TRBJ1-5; D perhaps matches TRBD1 (6 bases). The germline gives CDR1 MGHRA, CDR2 YSYEKL. V was cut by 4 bases and J by 1 base, with 11 bases left in between. CDR3 length: 15 amino acids.

The rearrangement links TRBV4-3 to TRBJ2-7, with 9 bases aligning to TRBD2. This CDR3 region has 15 residues. Germline trimming cut 0 bases from V and 7 bases from J; bases unmatched to any gene: 7. Germline V lookup: CDR1 LGHNA, CDR2 YSLEER. CDR3 in amino acids: CASSQDLAGGGEQYF. The CDR3 DNA follows: TGCGCCAGCAGCCAAGATCTCGCGGGAGGGGGGGAGCAGTACTTC.

J is TRBJ2-4 and V is TRBV28; TRBD2 is a possible D gene (5 bases). CDR3 length: 15 amino acids. CDR1 MDHEN and CDR2 SYDVKM come from the germline V gene. V was cut by 6 bases and J by 0 bases, with 12 bases left in between. The DNA for the CDR3 is TGTGCCAGCAGCCCAAGCGGCCTAGCCAAAAACATTCAGTACTTC. Translation: CASSPSGLAKNIQYF.

The rearrangement joins TRBV5-1 to TRBJ1-5; D not resolved. Per the germline V gene, CDR1 is SGHRS and CDR2 is YFSETQ. The CDR3 is made up of 15 amino acids. Between the trimmed V and J ends, which lost 0 bases and 0 bases, there was a span of 7 bases. The CDR3 nucleotides read TGCGCCAGCAGCTTGGATGGTTATAGCAATCAGCCCCAGCATTTT. It is translated as CASSLDGYSNQPQHF.

The chain recombines TRBV4-1 with TRBJ2-2; D is unresolved. CDR1 and CDR2 from the germline V gene are MGHRA and YSYEKL. This CDR3 is built from 17 residues. The germline V and J ends were trimmed by 1 base and 0 bases, with 12 bases remaining between them. This CDR3 is CASSQVRKDTNTGELFF. The CDR3 DNA sequence: TGCGCCAGCAGCCAAGTTCGGAAAGACACGAACACCGGGGAGCTGTTTTTT.

This chain connects TRBV2 to TRBJ1-1, with D perhaps TRBD1 (5 bases). Germline CDR1 reads SNHLY; CDR2 reads FYNNEI. The CDR3 is 16 amino acids. The V end was cut by 7 bases, the J end by 0 bases, with 18 bases between. CDR3 bases: TGTGCCAGCATAGCGGGGCAGGGCATCATGAACACTGAAGCTTTCTTT. It yields the protein CASIAGQGIMNTEAFF.

V is TRBV18 and J is TRBJ1-2; 9 bases agree with TRBD1. V lost 6 bases, J lost 5 bases, and 10 bases stayed unmatched. Germline CDR1 KGHSH, CDR2 LQKENI. CDR3 length equals 15 residues. This chain's CDR3 is CASSRRDREEYGYTF. CDR3 bases: TGTGCCAGCTCCCGACGGGACAGGGAAGAATATGGCTACACCTTC.

This chain uses TRBV6-6 with TRBJ2-3; D gene ambiguous. This CDR3 has 15 residues. The germline V and J ends were trimmed by 4 bases and 0 bases, with 11 bases remaining between them. CDR1 and CDR2 (germline): MNHNY, SVGAGI (reference sequence). The CDR3 reads CASSLDSSSTDTQYF. For the CDR3, the DNA is TGTGCCAGCAGTTTAGACTCCTCTAGCACAGATACGCAGTATTTT.

The rearrangement uses TRBV28 and TRBJ2-3, with a possible D match to TRBD2 (7 bases). The germline gives CDR1 MDHEN, CDR2 SYDVKM. The CDR3 totals 16 residues. Trimming left V 6 bases short and J 1 base short, with 17 bases between. The CDR3 loop is CASRAIRGGGTDTQYF. DNA for the CDR3: TGTGCCAGCAGGGCGATAAGGGGGGGAGGCACAGATACGCAGTATTTT.

V is TRBV7-8 and J is TRBJ2-1, with 11 bases lining up with TRBD1. J was trimmed by 7 bases and V by 1 base; bases with no gene match: 3. Germline V gives CDR1 SGHVS, CDR2 FQNEAQ. The CDR3 length is 15 residues. The CDR3 bases are TGTGCCAGCAGCTTAGTGGGACAGGGGGGTAATGAGCAGTTCTTC. Its protein is CASSLVGQGGNEQFF.